The 6 T cell receptor beta chains below were found in one sample sequenced in a study of graft-versus-host responses after intestinal transplantation. Method: immunoSEQ multiplex PCR; TCRdb's copy keeps in-frame clones and lacks some. The profile covers 70,000 or so clones, with over 75% appearing a single time and nearly 0.4% taken by the ten largest. The antigens for these receptors are not known. The sequenced sample was unstimulated CD4+ T cells sorted from spleen or lymph node cells, obtained before transplant. All receptors come from a human donor who was the organ donor for an intestinal transplant.

The chain couples TRBV15 to TRBJ1-1, with no clear D. The CDR3 contains 13 residues. The germline gives CDR1 LNHNV, CDR2 YYDKDF (reference sequence). Trimming removed 0 bases from V and 6 bases from J, with 8 bases in between. The CDR3 spells CATSRDAGAEAFF. Written as DNA, the CDR3 is TGTGCCACCAGCAGAGATGCGGGAGCTGAAGCTTTCTTT. The entire variable domain, with the rest obtained from reference TRBV15 and TRBJ1-1, is as follows: DAMVIQNPRYQVTQFGKPVTLSCSQTLNHNVMYWYQQKSSQAPKLLFHYYDKDFNNEADTPDNFQSRRPNTSFCFLDIRSPGLGDTAMYLCATSRDAGAEAFFGQGTRLTVV.

The J gene is TRBJ2-1, the V gene TRBV5-6; no firm D call. There are 13 residues in the CDR3. Germline CDR1 reads SGHDT; CDR2 reads YYEEEE. Deletions cut 2 bases from V and 4 bases from J, with 7 bases between. The CDR3 DNA follows: TGTGCCAGCAGCTTCGGAGAGTACAATGAGCAGTTCTTC. Encoded protein: CASSFGEYNEQFF.

V is TRBV2 and J is TRBJ2-5; D unclear. Germline V gene sequence: CDR1 SNHLY, CDR2 FYNNEI. The V end was cut by 2 bases, the J end by 1 base, with 8 bases between. The CDR3 sequence is 14 residues long. The CDR3: CASSEFGGQETQYF. The CDR3 nucleotides read TGTGCCAGCAGTGAATTTGGCGGCCAAGAGACCCAGTACTTC.

The chain uses TRBV5-1 and TRBJ2-4; 10 bases align to TRBD1. J gave up 3 bases and V 4 bases, and 7 bases lay outside the gene matches. In germline, CDR1 is SGHRS, CDR2 YFSETQ. The CDR3 totals 16 residues. The CDR3 nucleotides read TGCGCCAGCAGCCACGGACAGGGGGTTTTCAAAAACATTCAGTACTTC. It encodes CASSHGQGVFKNIQYF.

This chain links TRBV28 with TRBJ2-1, with TRBD2 as a possible D gene (7 bases). CDR1 is MDHEN, CDR2 SYDVKM, per germline. This CDR3 has 16 residues. Deletions cut 3 bases from V and 1 base from J, with 13 bases between. DNA of the CDR3: TGTGCCAGCAGTTTGGGGGGGGGCCGGTCCTACAATGAGCAGTTCTTC. It is translated as CASSLGGGRSYNEQFF.

This chain links TRBV4-2 with TRBJ1-4; a possible D gene is TRBD1 (5 bases). Germline V gene sequence: CDR1 LGHNA, CDR2 YNFKEQ. This CDR3 comprises 16 residues. The ends were cut back, 0 bases at V and 8 bases at J, with 16 bases in the middle. CDR3: CASSQEGGWEGEKLFF. The CDR3 DNA is TGTGCCAGCAGCCAAGAGGGAGGATGGGAGGGGGAAAAACTGTTTTTT.